This paragraph reports one T cell receptor beta chain. These data originate in a study of T cell responses to AZD1222 COVID-19 vaccine. V was pared by 5 bases and J by 8 bases, with 19 bases between. This CDR3 contains 15 residues. From germline, CDR1 is MNHEY and CDR2 SVGEGT. The method was immunoSEQ multiplex PCR; TCRdb's version includes in-frame clones alone and lacks a portion of them. The profile shows about 140,000 clones, 85% to 90% of them singletons. This sequence was found in an adult who received the AZD1222 COVID-19 vaccine. V and J are TRBV6-2 or TRBV6-3 and TRBJ2-1, with D tentatively TRBD2 (5 bases). The starting material was peripheral blood, obtained 28 days after the second AZD1222 dose. Here the CDR3 DNA reads TGTGCCAGCAGTCCCGGGGTTAGCTTCGGTCATGAGCAGTTCTTC. Translated, it gives CASSPGVSFGHEQFF.